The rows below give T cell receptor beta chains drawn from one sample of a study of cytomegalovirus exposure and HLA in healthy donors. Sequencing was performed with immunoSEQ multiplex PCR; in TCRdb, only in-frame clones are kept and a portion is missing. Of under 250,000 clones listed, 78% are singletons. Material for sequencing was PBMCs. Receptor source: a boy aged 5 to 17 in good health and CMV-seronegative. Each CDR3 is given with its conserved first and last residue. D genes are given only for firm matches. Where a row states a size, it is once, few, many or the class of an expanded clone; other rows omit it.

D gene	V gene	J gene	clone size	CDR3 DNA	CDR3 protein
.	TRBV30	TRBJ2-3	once	TGTGCCTGGAGCAGGGGAGATACGCAGTATTTT	CAWSRGDTQYF
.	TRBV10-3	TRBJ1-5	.	TGTGCCATCACCCGGGACTTAGGTCAGCCCCAGCATTTT	CAITRDLGQPQHF
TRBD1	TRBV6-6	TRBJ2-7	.	TGTGCCAGCAGTGCACCCGGGACAGGGGGCTACGAGCAGTACTTC	CASSAPGTGGYEQYF
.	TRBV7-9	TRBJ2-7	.	TGTTCCAGCAGCCAAACGCTAAGACTACCTTGGAGCTCCTACGAGCAGTACTTC	CSSSQTLRLPWSSYEQYF
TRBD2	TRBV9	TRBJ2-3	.	TGTGCCAGCAGCCCTCGGGGGGGCGGCCCAGATACGCAGTATTTT	CASSPRGGGPDTQYF
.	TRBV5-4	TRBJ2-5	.	TGTGCCAGCAGCTTTCCGGGGAATTCGGCACTGTACCAAGAGACCCAGTACTTC	CASSFPGNSALYQETQYF
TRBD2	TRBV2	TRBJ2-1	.	TGTGCCAGCAGTGAAGCGGGACTAGCGGGAGCGGATGAGCAGTTCTTC	CASSEAGLAGADEQFF
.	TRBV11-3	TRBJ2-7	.	TGTGCCAGCAGCTTCGCGGGATCCGAGCAGTACTTC	CASSFAGSEQYF
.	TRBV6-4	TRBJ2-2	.	TGTGCCAGCAGTGACTCCGGGGACACCGGGGAGCTGTTTTTT	CASSDSGDTGELFF
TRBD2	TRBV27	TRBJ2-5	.	TGTGCCAGCTCCTCAGAGGGCGGGGGGTCCGAAGAGACCCAGTACTTC	CASSSEGGGSEETQYF
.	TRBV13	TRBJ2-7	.	TGTGCCAGCAGCGAGGGGGCGGGGGGCAATAACTACGAGCAGTACTTC	CASSEGAGGNNYEQYF
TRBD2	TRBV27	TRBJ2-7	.	TGTGCCAGCAGGGAAGGACTAGCGGGATCTTACGAGCAGTACTTC	CASREGLAGSYEQYF
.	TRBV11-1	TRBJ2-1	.	TGTGCCAGCAGCTTCGAGAGGGTTTTGAATGAGCAGTTCTTC	CASSFERVLNEQFF
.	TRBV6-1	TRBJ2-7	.	TGTGCCAGCAGTGAAAGGTTTGGGACTGCCTCCTACGAGCAGTACTTC	CASSERFGTASYEQYF
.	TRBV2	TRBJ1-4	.	TGTGCCAGCAGTGGGGGAGTAAGAGAAAAACTGTTTTTT	CASSGGVREKLFF
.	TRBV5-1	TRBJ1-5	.	TGCGCCAGCAGCTTGGAGTTCGGGCAGCCCCAGCATTTT	CASSLEFGQPQHF
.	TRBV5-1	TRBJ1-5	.	TGCGCCAGCCCCTTTTGGGGGGGCGATCAGCCCCAGCATTTT	CASPFWGGDQPQHF
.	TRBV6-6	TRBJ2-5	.	TGTGCCAGCAGTCAAGGGGGAGAGACCCAGTACTTC	CASSQGGETQYF
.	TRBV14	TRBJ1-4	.	TGTGCCAGCAGCCAATTTTCGACAGCAACTAATGAAAAACTGTTTTTT	CASSQFSTATNEKLFF
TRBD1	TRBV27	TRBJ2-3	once	TGTGCCAGCAGCCGGACAGGGGTCACAGATACGCAGTATTTT	CASSRTGVTDTQYF
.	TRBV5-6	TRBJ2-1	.	TGTGCCAGCAGCTTGTGGGGGGGGCCAACCCTGAGGGAGCAGTTCTTC	CASSLWGGPTLREQFF
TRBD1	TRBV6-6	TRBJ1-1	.	TGTGCCAGCAGTTTCGGGACAGACACTGAAGCTTTCTTT	CASSFGTDTEAFF
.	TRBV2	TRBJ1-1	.	TGTGCCAGCAGTCGCCTACCTGGAGTATCTTCTGAAGCTTTCTTT	CASSRLPGVSSEAFF
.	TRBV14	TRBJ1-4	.	TGTGCCAGCAGCCAAGATGAGGCGGGAACTAATGAAAAACTGTTTTTT	CASSQDEAGTNEKLFF
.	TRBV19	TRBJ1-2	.	TGTGCCAGTATCGCCCCTCAGGGGCCCGGCTATGGCTACACCTTC	CASIAPQGPGYGYTF
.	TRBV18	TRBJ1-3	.	TGTGCCAGTTTCCGACAGGTTACAGGAAACACCATATATTTT	CASFRQVTGNTIYF
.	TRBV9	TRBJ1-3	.	TGTGACAGCAGCCCTCTACCGGGACTGAGCTCTGGAAACACCATATATTTT	CDSSPLPGLSSGNTIYF
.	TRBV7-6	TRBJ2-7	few	TGTGCCAGCAGCTCGGCGGGAAACGAGCAGTACTTC	CASSSAGNEQYF
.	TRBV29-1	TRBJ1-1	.	TGCAGCGTTGAAGGGACCCAGGCGCAGGGGTACGGTGAAGCTTTCTTT	CSVEGTQAQGYGEAFF
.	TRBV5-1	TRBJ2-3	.	TGCGCCAGCAGCTTGGAGAGGGTCTCGGCAGATACGCAGTATTTT	CASSLERVSADTQYF
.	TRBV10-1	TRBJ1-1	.	TGCGCCAGCAGTGTGGCCCCTCACACTGAAGCTTTCTTT	CASSVAPHTEAFF
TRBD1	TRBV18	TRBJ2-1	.	TGTGCCAGCTCACGCGACAGGGACGAGCAGTTCTTC	CASSRDRDEQFF
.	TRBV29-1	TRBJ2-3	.	TGCAGCGTGACCGTTCAGGGTGCATATACGCAGTATTTT	CSVTVQGAYTQYF
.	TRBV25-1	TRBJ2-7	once	TGTGCCAGCAGTGAGCGGGGACAGTACGAGCAGTACTTC	CASSERGQYEQYF
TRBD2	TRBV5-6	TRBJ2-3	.	TGTGCCAGCAGCGTCGGGACTAGCGGCACAGATACGCAGTATTTT	CASSVGTSGTDTQYF
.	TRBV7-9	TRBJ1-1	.	TGTGCCAGCAGCTCTAAAACTGAAGCTTTCTTT	CASSSKTEAFF
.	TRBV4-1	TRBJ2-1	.	TGCGCCAGCAGCCAGCCCAGGGAGGGGGGTCGGCGGGAGCAGTTCTTC	CASSQPREGGRREQFF
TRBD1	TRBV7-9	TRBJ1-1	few	TGTGCCAGCAGCTTAACCGGGACAGGGGGCACTGAAGCTTTCTTT	CASSLTGTGGTEAFF
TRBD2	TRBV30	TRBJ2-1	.	TGTGCCTGGAGTAGCGGGAGTTTCGATGAGCAGTTCTTC	CAWSSGSFDEQFF
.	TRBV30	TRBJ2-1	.	TGTGCCTGGAGTAACGGCTACAATGAGCAGTTCTTC	CAWSNGYNEQFF
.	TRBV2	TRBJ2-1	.	TGTGCCAGCAGTGTTCAGGGGATCAATGAGCAGTTCTTC	CASSVQGINEQFF
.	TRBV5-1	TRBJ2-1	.	TGCGCCAGCAGCTTCAAGGACAGCCCCTACAATGAGCAGTTCTTC	CASSFKDSPYNEQFF
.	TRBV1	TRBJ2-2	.	TGCACCAGCAGCTGTTATAGTGTTGGGGAGAAGCCCTACACCGGGGAGCTGTTTTTT	CTSSCYSVGEKPYTGELFF
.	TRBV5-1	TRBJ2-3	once	TGCGCCAGCAGCCCCGGACAGCACACAGATACGCAGTATTTT	CASSPGQHTDTQYF
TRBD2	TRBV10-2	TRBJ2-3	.	TGCGCCAGCAGTGATGGTAGCGGGCGGCGCACAGATACGCAGTATTTT	CASSDGSGRRTDTQYF